This paragraph reports one TCR beta chain. These data belong to a study of shared clonotypes between healthy human individuals. Assay used: immunoSEQ multiplex PCR; TCRdb lists only in-frame clones, some missing. The sample gives hundreds of thousands of clones, nearly 97% of which show up once; roughly 0.1% is in the top ten. CD45RO-negative, CCR7-selected cells formed the naive CD8 fraction, which excluded terminally differentiated effector memory CD45RA+ cells. The CDR3 covers 18 residues. From germline, CDR1 is GTSNPN and CDR2 SVGIG (reference sequence). The J segment lost 4 bases and the V segment lost 5 bases, leaving 17 bases of the junction unmatched.

The sequencing input was naive CD8+ T cells sorted from blood. The clonotype comes from a woman aged 30 to 39 in good health. The chain recombines TRBV30 with TRBJ2-3, with 11 bases lining up with TRBD2. DNA for the CDR3: TGTGCCTGGTCGCGGGGTAGCGGGAGGGCCGGGTTCGCAGATACGCAGTATTTT. It specifies CAWSRGSGRAGFADTQYF.